This passage covers 24 T cell receptor beta chains from one sample sequenced in a study of T cell repertoires in cytomegalovirus infection. Using its own MiXCR run on the reads, TCRdb lists one record per CDR3 protein. The table shows hundreds of thousands of distinct CDR3 sequences, with under 35% occurring only once. Their antigen targets remain unknown. The sequenced sample was cultured PBMCs, obtained from culture after CMV antigen stimulation. Receptors originate from a human donor in good health (CMV status not recorded). Some clones in this sample may be carry-over from other donors' samples.

This clonotype was seen only once. The chain combines TRBV9 with TRBJ2-1, with 9 bases lining up with TRBD2. The V gene end was trimmed by 2 bases and the J gene end by 8 bases; junction bases not matched to a gene: 11. The CDR3 spans 16 residues. Germline lookup yields CDR1 SGDLS and CDR2 YYNGEE. The CDR3 spells CASSVPRSGRTDEQFF. CDR3 nucleotide sequence: TGTGCCAGCAGCGTCCCGAGGAGCGGGAGGACTGATGAGCAGTTCTTC.

The V gene is TRBV29-1, the J gene TRBJ1-1; maybe TRBD1 (5 bases). The CDR3 loop spans 11 amino acids. The V gene's germline CDR1 is SQVTM and CDR2 ANQGSEA. The CDR3 nucleotides read TGCAGTATTGGACACGGCACTGAAGCTTTCTTT. Its protein is CSIGHGTEAFF.

V and J are TRBV5-4 and TRBJ1-6; 7 nucleotides align to TRBD1. Trimming at V came to 4 bases and at J to 10 bases, leaving 8 bases not matched to a gene. The CDR3 runs to 14 residues. Germline V gives CDR1 SGHNT, CDR2 YYREEE (reference sequence). This CDR3 is CASSPGGDPSPLHF. The CDR3, as DNA: TGTGCCAGCAGCCCAGGGGGGGATCCCTCACCCCTCCACTTT.

The chain combines TRBV19 with TRBJ1-4; D is possibly TRBD1 (5 bases). The CDR3 contains 14 residues. The germline CDR1 and CDR2 sequences are LNHDA and SQIVND (reference sequence). CDR3 DNA sequence: TGTGTATCAGGGAAGGAGTCGGGTAATGAAAAACTGTTTTTT. Its protein is CVSGKESGNEKLFF.

This clonotype occurred once. The rearrangement joins TRBV9 to TRBJ1-2, with unresolved D. CDR3 length: 11 residues. CDR1 is SGDLS, CDR2 YYNGEE, per germline. The ends were cut back, 5 bases at V and 8 bases at J, with 10 bases in the middle. This CDR3 is CASRGRAGYTF. The CDR3 DNA sequence: TGTGCCAGCAGAGGACGGGCCGGCTACACCTTC.

This clonotype was counted only a few times. This chain uses TRBV25-1 with TRBJ2-1; 11 nucleotides align to TRBD2. CDR1 is MGHDK, CDR2 SYGVNS, per germline. This CDR3 contains 15 residues. V gave up 11 bases and J gave up 0 bases; unmatched junction bases: 6. The chain's CDR3 is CAGRGLAASYNEQFF. CDR3 coding DNA: TGTGCCGGAAGGGGACTAGCGGCCTCCTACAATGAGCAGTTCTTC.

This clonotype occurred many times. The chain couples TRBV7-2 to TRBJ2-5; 7 bases fit TRBD2. The CDR3 is 14 residues long. Germline V gives CDR1 SGHTA, CDR2 FQGNSA. Trimming cost V 2 bases and J 3 bases; bases outside gene matches: 3. The CDR3 is CASSLMAGEETQYF. CDR3 DNA sequence: TGTGCCAGCAGCTTAATGGCGGGAGAAGAGACCCAGTACTTC.

This chain uses TRBV27 with TRBJ2-1, with 9 nucleotides matching TRBD2. CDR1 and CDR2 (germline): MNHEY, SMNVEV (reference sequence). V lost 2 bases to trimming and J lost 4 bases; unmatched junction nucleotides: 6. The CDR3 is made up of 16 amino acids. Here the CDR3 DNA reads TGTGCCAGCAGTTTAACCAGCGGGAGGAATTACAATGAGCAGTTCTTC. Its translation is CASSLTSGRNYNEQFF.

This chain links TRBV6-7 with TRBJ2-7; D perhaps matches TRBD2 (5 bases). TRBV6-7 is an ORF, and what it does is uncertain. This CDR3 spans 12 amino acids. Trimming left V 5 bases short and J 6 bases short, with 11 bases between. In DNA, the CDR3 is TGTGCCAGCAGTGTCCCGGGGTGCGAGCAGTACTTC. Its translation is CASSVPGCEQYF.

This clonotype was picked up many times. The chain employs TRBV10-3 and TRBJ2-1, with a tentative D call TRBD2 (6 bases). The CDR3 has 14 amino acids. Per the germline V gene, CDR1 is ENHRY and CDR2 is SYGVKD. The V and J ends lost 5 bases and 9 bases respectively, with 17 bases between them. The CDR3 DNA follows: TGTGCCATCAGTCCAACGGGACTCAACGGTGAGCAGTTCTTC. It codes for CAISPTGLNGEQFF.

There are a few counts of this clonotype. The CDR3 sequence: CASRRATANEAFF. The CDR3 coding sequence is TGTGCCAGCAGAAGAGCGACGGCAAATGAAGCTTTCTTT. This chain joins TRBV7-2 and TRBJ1-1; D not resolved. Trimming shortened V by 6 bases and J by 7 bases, and 15 bases separated the two germline ends. The CDR3 covers 13 residues. Germline CDR1 reads SGHTA; CDR2 reads FQGNSA.

This clonotype was counted ten times or more. The rearrangement links TRBV2 to TRBJ1-1, with D perhaps matching TRBD1 (6 bases). This CDR3 comprises 12 residues. Trimming removed 6 bases from V and 8 bases from J, with 13 bases in between. The V gene's germline CDR1 is SNHLY and CDR2 FYNNEI. CDR3 coding DNA: TGTGCCAGCAGACAGGGCGGCTACGAAGCTTTCTTT. Translating it yields CASRQGGYEAFF.

At least ten counts were recorded for this clonotype. The chain uses TRBV7-8 and TRBJ1-5; D not certain. Germline V lookup: CDR1 SGHVS, CDR2 FQNEAQ. The V end lost 4 bases, the J end lost 5 bases, and 9 bases lay between the germline ends. CDR3 length equals 13 residues. The CDR3 here is CASSSDRHQPQHF. CDR3 coding DNA: TGTGCCAGCAGCTCAGACCGGCATCAGCCCCAGCATTTT.

The rearrangement joins TRBV6-6 to TRBJ1-2, with a tentative D call TRBD1 (6 bases). Trimming took 0 bases from V and 0 from J, leaving 14 bases between them. This CDR3 has 17 amino acids. Germline V gene data show CDR1 as MNHNY and CDR2 as SVGAGI (reference sequence). The CDR3 DNA follows: TGTGCCAGCAGTTACTCAGTGGGTCCAGGGGCTAACTATGGCTACACCTTC. Its protein product is CASSYSVGPGANYGYTF.

There are a few counts of this clonotype. The chain uses TRBV4-2 and TRBJ1-2, with D tentatively TRBD1 (6 bases). Trimming stripped 2 bases from V and 2 bases from J, with 6 bases between. The germline CDR1 and CDR2 sequences are LGHNA and YNFKEQ. The CDR3 length is 13 residues. The CDR3 sequence: CASSQQGNYGYTF. The CDR3 nucleotides are TGTGCCAGCAGCCAACAGGGGAACTATGGCTACACCTTC.

The chain carries TRBV4-1 and TRBJ1-2; TRBD1 matches at 8 bases. V lost 4 bases, J lost 0 bases, and 4 bases stayed unmatched. Germline assignment: CDR1 MGHRA and CDR2 YSYEKL. There are 15 residues in the CDR3. CDR3 sequence (DNA): TGCGCCAGCAGCCGCTCACAGGGGGCTAACTATGGCTACACCTTC. Amino acid sequence: CASSRSQGANYGYTF.

This clonotype showed up just a few times. This chain joins TRBV2 and TRBJ2-3; 9 positions agree with TRBD1. The V and J ends lost 11 bases and 7 bases, in that order; junction bases with no gene match: 13. Germline-derived CDR1 and CDR2 are SNHLY and FYNNEI. The CDR3 extends over 14 amino acids. CDR3 bases: TGTGCCTCCACGAGGGGACAGGGTGAACATACGCAGTATTTT. It encodes CASTRGQGEHTQYF.

This chain connects TRBV3-1 to TRBJ1-2; D remains unclear. Trimming removed 4 bases from V and 6 bases from J, with 12 bases in between. The germline CDR1 and CDR2 sequences are LGHDT and YNNKEL (reference sequence). This CDR3 region has 13 residues. CDR3 residues: CASSPLFGDGYTF. CDR3 sequence (DNA): TGTGCCAGCAGCCCTTTATTTGGGGATGGCTACACCTTC.

This clonotype was counted only a few times. The V gene is TRBV5-6, the J gene TRBJ2-7; TRBD1 might be the D (5 bases). V was cut by 0 bases and J by 3 bases, with 10 bases left in between. CDR1 SGHDT and CDR2 YYEEEE come from the germline V gene. This CDR3 comprises 14 residues. The CDR3 loop reads CASSLGAGLYEQYF. The CDR3, as DNA: TGTGCCAGCAGCTTGGGGGCAGGGCTCTACGAGCAGTACTTC. Supplemented by reference TRBV5-6 and TRBJ2-7, the full variable domain reads DAGVTQSPTHLIKTRGQQVTLRCSPKSGHDTVSWYQQALGQGPQFIFQYYEEEERQRGNFPDRFSGHQFPNYSSELNVNALLLGDSALYLCASSLGAGLYEQYFGPGTRLTVT.

This clonotype has at least ten counts. The genes are TRBV7-2 and TRBJ2-3; possible D gene TRBD1, 6 bases. CDR1 and CDR2 (germline): SGHTA, FQGNSA. The V gene lost 4 bases and the J gene lost 4 bases, with 9 bases spanning the gap. This CDR3 comprises 13 residues. The CDR3 spells CASSSHRADTQYF. DNA of the CDR3: TGTGCCAGCAGCTCACACAGGGCAGATACGCAGTATTTT.

The CDR3 spells CASSFDRGSNQPQHF. CDR3 DNA: TGTGCCAGCAGCTTCGACAGGGGGAGCAATCAGCCCCAGCATTTT. This chain joins TRBV7-8 and TRBJ1-5; TRBD1 matches at 9 bases. The CDR3 has 15 residues. The junction had 1 base not matched to a gene; V was cut back by 3 bases and J by 1 base. The germline V gene has CDR1 SGHVS and CDR2 FQNEAQ. The variable domain in full, with the rest retrieved from reference TRBV7-8 and TRBJ1-5, is GAGVSQSPRYKVAKRGQDVALRCDPISGHVSLFWYQQALGQGPEFLTYFQNEAQLDKSGLPSDRFFAERPEGSVSTLKIQRTQQEDSAVYLCASSFDRGSNQPQHFGDGTRLSIL.

The V gene is TRBV7-2, the J gene TRBJ2-7; 12 bases align to TRBD1. The V gene end was trimmed by 5 bases and the J gene end by 5 bases; junction bases not matched to a gene: 4. CDR1 is SGHTA and CDR2 is FQGNSA in the germline V gene. There are 14 residues in the CDR3. The CDR3 DNA reads TGTGCCAGCAGCACCCGGGACAGGGGGCACGAGCAGTACTTC. Protein sequence: CASSTRDRGHEQYF. Full variable domain (missing parts from reference TRBV7-2 and TRBJ2-7): GAGVSQSPSNKVTEKGKDVELRCDPISGHTALYWYRQSLGQGLEFLIYFQGNSAPDKSGLPSDRFSAERTGGSVSTLTIQRTQQEDSAVYLCASSTRDRGHEQYFGPGTRLTVT.

The chain combines TRBV7-2 with TRBJ2-1; no definite D call. Per germline, CDR1 SGHTA and CDR2 FQGNSA. V lost 5 bases and J lost 2, with 4 bases in between. The CDR3 extends over 12 amino acids. The CDR3 spells CASSHAYNEQFF. The CDR3 coding sequence is TGTGCCAGCAGCCACGCCTACAATGAGCAGTTCTTC.

V usage is TRBV2 and J usage is TRBJ1-2; TRBD1 is a possible D gene (6 bases). Germline values: CDR1 SNHLY, CDR2 FYNNEI. This CDR3 is 13 amino acids long. Trimming took 3 bases from V and 3 from J, leaving 8 bases between them. CDR3 region: CASSDRGYYGYTF. In nucleotides, the CDR3 is TGTGCCAGCAGTGACAGGGGCTACTATGGCTACACCTTC. The entire variable domain, with the rest obtained from reference TRBV2 and TRBJ1-2, is as follows: EPEVTQTPSHQVTQMGQEVILRCVPISNHLYFYWYRQILGQKVEFLVSFYNNEISEKSEIFDDQFSVERPDGSNFTLKIRSTKLEDSAMYFCASSDRGYYGYTFGSGTRLTVV.